This T cell receptor beta chain was sequenced for a study of T-cell reconstitution after alpha-beta-depleted transplantation in children. Trimming left V 5 bases short and J 0 bases short, with 13 bases between. The germline gives CDR1 DFQATT, CDR2 SNEGSKA (reference sequence). The CDR3 contains 14 residues. For TCRbeta, the library was prepared with unique molecular identifiers. TCRdb redid the calling of the PCR reads with MiXCR, one entry per CDR3 protein. This sample has 200,000 to 250,000 distinct CDR3 sequences, with 6.5% to 10% found just once. In its sample, this clonotype was seen many times.

This TCR was sampled from a male patient aged 10-17 years who had a stem cell transplant for acute lymphoblastic leukemia, so the T cells may come from the graft donor. The sample was PBMCs, mostly from graft donor cells, taken 180 days after TCRalphabeta/CD19-depleted stem cell transplant. J is TRBJ1-2 and V is TRBV20-1; no clear D. The CDR3: CSALPRRTNYGYTF. CDR3 nucleotides: TGCAGTGCTCTGCCTCGCCGGACTAACTATGGCTACACCTTC.